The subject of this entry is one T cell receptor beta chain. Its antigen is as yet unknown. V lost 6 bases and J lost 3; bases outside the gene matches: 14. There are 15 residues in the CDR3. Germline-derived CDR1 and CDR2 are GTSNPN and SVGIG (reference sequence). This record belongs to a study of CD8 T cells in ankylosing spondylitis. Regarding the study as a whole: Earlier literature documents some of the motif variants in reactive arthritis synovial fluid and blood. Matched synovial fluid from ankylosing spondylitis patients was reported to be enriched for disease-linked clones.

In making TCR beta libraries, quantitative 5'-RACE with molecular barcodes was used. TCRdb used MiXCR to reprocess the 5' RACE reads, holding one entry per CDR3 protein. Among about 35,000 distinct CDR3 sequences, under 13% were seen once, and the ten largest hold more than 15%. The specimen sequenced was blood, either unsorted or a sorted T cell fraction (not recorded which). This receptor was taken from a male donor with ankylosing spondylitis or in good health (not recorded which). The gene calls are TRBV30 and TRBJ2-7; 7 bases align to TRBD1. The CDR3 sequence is CACCSTRDRGYEQYF. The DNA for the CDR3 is TGTGCCTGCTGCTCAACCCGGGACAGAGGCTACGAGCAGTACTTC.